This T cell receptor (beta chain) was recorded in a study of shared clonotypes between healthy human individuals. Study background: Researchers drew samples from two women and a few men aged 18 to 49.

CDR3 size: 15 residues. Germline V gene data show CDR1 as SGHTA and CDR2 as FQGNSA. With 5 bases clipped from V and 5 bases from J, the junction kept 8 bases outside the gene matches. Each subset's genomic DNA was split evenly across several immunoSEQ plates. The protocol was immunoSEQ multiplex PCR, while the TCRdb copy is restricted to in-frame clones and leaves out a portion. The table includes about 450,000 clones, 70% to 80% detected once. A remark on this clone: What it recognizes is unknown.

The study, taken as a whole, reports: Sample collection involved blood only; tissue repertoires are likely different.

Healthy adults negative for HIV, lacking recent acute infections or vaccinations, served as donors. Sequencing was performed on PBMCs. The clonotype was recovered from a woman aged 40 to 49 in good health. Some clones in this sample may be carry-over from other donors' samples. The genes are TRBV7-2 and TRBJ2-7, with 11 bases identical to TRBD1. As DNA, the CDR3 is TGTGCCAGCAGCCCTCGCGGGGGACAGGGGGACGAGCAGTACTTC. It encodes CASSPRGGQGDEQYF.